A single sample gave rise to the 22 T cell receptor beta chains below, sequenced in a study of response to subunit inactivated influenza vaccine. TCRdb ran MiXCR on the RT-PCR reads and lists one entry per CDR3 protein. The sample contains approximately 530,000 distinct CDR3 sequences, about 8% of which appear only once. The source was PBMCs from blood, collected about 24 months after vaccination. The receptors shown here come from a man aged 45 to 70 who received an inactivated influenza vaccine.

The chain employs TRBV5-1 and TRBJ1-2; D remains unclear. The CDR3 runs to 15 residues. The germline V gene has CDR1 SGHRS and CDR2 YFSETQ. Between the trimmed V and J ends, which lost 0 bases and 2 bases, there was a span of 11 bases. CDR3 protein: CASSLDGVTNYGYTF. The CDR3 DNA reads TGCGCCAGCAGCTTGGACGGCGTTACAAACTATGGCTACACCTTC.

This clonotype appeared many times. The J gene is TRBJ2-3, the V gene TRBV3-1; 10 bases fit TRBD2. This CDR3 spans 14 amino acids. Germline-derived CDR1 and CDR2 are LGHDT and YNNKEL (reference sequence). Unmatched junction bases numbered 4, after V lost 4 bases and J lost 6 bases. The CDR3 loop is CASSPSGSADTQYF. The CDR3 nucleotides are TGTGCCAGCAGCCCTAGCGGGAGTGCTGATACGCAGTATTTT.

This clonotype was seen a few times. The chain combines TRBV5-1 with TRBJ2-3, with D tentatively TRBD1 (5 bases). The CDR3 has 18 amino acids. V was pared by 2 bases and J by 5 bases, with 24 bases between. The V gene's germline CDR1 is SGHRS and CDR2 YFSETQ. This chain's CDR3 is CASSFVPEWGLFGDTQYF. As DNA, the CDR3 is TGCGCCAGCAGCTTTGTCCCAGAATGGGGCCTTTTTGGAGATACGCAGTATTTT.

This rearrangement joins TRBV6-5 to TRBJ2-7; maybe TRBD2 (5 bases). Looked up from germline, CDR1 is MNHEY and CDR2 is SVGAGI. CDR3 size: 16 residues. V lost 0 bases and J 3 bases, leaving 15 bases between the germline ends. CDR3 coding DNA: TGTGCCAGCAGTTACTCGACTACGGAACTGTACTACGAGCAGTACTTC. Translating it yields CASSYSTTELYYEQYF.

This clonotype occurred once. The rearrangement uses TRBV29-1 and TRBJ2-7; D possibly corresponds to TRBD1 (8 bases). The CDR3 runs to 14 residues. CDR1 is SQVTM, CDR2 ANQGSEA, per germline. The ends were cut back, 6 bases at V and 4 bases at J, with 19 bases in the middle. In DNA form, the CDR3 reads TGCAGCGTGTCGGGGGGCAGGGGGCTGTACGAGCAGTACTTC. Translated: CSVSGGRGLYEQYF.

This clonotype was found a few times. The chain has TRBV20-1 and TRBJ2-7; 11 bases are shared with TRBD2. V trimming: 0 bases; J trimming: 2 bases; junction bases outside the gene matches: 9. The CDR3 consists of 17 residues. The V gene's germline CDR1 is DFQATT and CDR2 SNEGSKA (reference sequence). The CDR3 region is CSARDFTSGSNPYEQYF. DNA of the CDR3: TGCAGTGCTAGAGATTTTACTAGCGGGAGTAACCCCTACGAGCAGTACTTC.

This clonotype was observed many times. The CDR3 nucleotides read TGTGCCAGCAGCCAATGGGGGGAGCAGTACTTC. Protein sequence: CASSQWGEQYF. The chain couples TRBV16 to TRBJ2-7; D assignment may be TRBD1 or TRBD2 (5 bases each). Germline loops: CDR1 KGHSY, CDR2 FQNENV. Trimming removed 1 base at V and 7 bases at J, with 5 bases between. The CDR3 length is 11 residues.

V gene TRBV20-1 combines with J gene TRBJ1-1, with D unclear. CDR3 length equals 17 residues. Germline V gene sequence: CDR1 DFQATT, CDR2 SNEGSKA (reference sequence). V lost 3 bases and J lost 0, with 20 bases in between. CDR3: CSARASWAGVLNTEAFF. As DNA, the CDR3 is TGCAGTGCTAGGGCTAGTTGGGCAGGAGTACTGAACACTGAAGCTTTCTTT.

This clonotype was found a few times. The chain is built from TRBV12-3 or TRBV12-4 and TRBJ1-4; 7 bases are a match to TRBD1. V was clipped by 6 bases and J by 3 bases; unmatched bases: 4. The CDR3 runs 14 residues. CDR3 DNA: TGTGCCAGCAGGATGGACAGGCCTAATGAAAAACTGTTTTTT. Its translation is CASRMDRPNEKLFF.

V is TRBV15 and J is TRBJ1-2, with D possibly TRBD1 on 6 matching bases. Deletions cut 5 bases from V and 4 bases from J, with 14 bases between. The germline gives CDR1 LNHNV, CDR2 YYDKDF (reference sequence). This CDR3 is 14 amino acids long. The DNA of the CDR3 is TGTGCCACCAGCCGAGTGGGGGCCGGCTATGGCTACACCTTC. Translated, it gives CATSRVGAGYGYTF.

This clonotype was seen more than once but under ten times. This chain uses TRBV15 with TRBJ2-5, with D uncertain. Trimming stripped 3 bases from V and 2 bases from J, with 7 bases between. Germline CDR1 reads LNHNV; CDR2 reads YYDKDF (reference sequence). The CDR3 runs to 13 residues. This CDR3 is CATSSQVQETQYF. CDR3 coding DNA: TGTGCCACCAGCAGCCAGGTACAAGAGACCCAGTACTTC.

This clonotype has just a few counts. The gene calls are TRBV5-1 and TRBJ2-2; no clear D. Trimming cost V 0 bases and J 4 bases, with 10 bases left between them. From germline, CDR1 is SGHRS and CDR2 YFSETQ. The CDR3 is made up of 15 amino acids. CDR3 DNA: TGCGCCAGCAGCTTGGTCGGATTGGGCACCGGGGAGCTGTTTTTT. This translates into CASSLVGLGTGELFF.

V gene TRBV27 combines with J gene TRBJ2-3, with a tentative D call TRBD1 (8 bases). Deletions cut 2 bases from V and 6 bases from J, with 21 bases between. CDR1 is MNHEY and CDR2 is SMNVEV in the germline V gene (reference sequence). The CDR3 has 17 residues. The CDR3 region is CASSLTGTGGGGDTQYF. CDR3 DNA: TGTGCCAGCAGTTTAACCGGGACAGGTGGGGGAGGGGATACGCAGTATTTT.

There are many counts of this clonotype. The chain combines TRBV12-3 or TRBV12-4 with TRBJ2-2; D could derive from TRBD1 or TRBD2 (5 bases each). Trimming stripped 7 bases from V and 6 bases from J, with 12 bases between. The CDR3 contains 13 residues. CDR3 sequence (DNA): TGTGCCAGCACCCCTCGGGGCTCCGGGGAGCTGTTTTTT. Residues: CASTPRGSGELFF.

In DNA form, the CDR3 reads TGCAGTGCTAGAGAACCCCGGAGAGGAAACACCATATATTTT. Translation: CSAREPRRGNTIYF. The chain uses TRBV20-1 and TRBJ1-3; no clear D gene. Germline values: CDR1 DFQATT, CDR2 SNEGSKA (reference sequence). The CDR3 runs to 14 residues. Deletions cut 0 bases from V and 4 bases from J, with 10 bases between.

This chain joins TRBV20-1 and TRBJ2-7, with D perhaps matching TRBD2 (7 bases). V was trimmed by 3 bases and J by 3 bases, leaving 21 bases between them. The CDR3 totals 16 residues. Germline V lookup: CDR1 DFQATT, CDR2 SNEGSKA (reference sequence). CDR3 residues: CSARGGFGGSFYEQYF. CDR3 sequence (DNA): TGCAGTGCTAGGGGGGGCTTCGGCGGGAGTTTCTACGAGCAGTACTTC.

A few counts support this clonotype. CDR3 amino acids: CASSLLSGTGAYEQYF. The CDR3 DNA sequence: TGTGCCAGCAGTTTATTATCGGGGACAGGGGCCTACGAGCAGTACTTC. The chain joins TRBV28 to TRBJ2-7; 10 bases align to TRBD1. Germline V lookup: CDR1 MDHEN, CDR2 SYDVKM. The V and J ends lost 1 base and 2 bases, in that order; junction bases with no gene match: 5. CDR3 length equals 16 residues.

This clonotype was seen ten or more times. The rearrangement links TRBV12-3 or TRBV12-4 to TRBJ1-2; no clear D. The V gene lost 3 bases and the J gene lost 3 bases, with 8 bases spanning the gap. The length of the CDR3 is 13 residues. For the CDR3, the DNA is TGTGCCAGCAGTTTGACCCCGGACTATGGCTACACCTTC. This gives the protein CASSLTPDYGYTF.

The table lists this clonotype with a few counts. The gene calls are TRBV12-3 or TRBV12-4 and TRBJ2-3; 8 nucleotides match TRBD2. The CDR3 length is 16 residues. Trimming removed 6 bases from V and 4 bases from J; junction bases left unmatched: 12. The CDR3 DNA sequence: TGTGCCAGCAGCCCCGGGACTAGTGGTTTCTCAGATACGCAGTATTTT. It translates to CASSPGTSGFSDTQYF.

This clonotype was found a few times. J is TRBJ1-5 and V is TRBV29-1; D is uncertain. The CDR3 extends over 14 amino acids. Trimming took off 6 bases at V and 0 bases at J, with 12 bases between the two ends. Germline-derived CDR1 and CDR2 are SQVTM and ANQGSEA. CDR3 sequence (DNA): TGCAGCGTGCTTGGGCAGGATAGCAATCAGCCCCAGCATTTT. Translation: CSVLGQDSNQPQHF.

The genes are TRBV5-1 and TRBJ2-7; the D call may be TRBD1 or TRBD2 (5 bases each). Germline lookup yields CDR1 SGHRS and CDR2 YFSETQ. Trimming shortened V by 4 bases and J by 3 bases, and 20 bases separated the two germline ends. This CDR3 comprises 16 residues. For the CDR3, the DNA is TGCGCCAGCAGCGTCGACTTACCCTGGGGGATCTACGAGCAGTACTTC. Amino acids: CASSVDLPWGIYEQYF.

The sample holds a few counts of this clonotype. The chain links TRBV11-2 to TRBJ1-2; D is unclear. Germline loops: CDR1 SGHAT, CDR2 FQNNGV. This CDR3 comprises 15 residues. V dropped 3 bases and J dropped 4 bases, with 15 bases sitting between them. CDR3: CASSLVKGRTYGYTF. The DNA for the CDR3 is TGTGCCAGCAGCTTGGTTAAAGGGCGAACCTATGGCTACACCTTC.